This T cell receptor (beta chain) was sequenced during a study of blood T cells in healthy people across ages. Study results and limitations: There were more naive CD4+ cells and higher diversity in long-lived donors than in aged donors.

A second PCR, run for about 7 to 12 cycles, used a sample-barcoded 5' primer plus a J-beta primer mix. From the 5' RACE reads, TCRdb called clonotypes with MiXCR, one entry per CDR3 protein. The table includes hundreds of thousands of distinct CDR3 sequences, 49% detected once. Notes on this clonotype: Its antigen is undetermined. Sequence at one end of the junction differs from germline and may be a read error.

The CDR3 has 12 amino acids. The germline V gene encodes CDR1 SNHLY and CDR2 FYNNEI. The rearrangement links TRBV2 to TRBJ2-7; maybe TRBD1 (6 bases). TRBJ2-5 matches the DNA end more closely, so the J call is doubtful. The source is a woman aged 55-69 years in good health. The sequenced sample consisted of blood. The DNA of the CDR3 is TGTACCAGCAGTCCTCAGGGGGAGACCCAGTACTTC. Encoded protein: CTSSPQGETQYF.